The table lists the clone carrying this TCR delta chain with many counts. Its antigen is as yet unknown. J was trimmed by 4 bases and V by 2 bases; bases with no gene match: 14. Germline-derived CDR1 and CDR2 are TSWWSYY and QGS. This CDR3 has 18 amino acids. This sample was taken from a study of γδ T cells in repeated Plasmodium falciparum infection. Study as a whole: Timepoints: baseline, immediately before selected infections, and 21 days after every infection. The study's findings and limits: Compared with Australian children, Malian Vdelta2-negative repertoires seemed more clonal, less diverse, less shared. Repeated controlled infections reportedly drove waves of new clonotype selection in Vdelta2-negative, mostly Vdelta1+, gammadelta repertoires.

TCRdb reprocessed the multiplex PCR reads through CATT. This repertoire shows tens of thousands of delta-chain clones, over 1.5% found once; its top ten account for approximately 16%. Vgamma9/Vdelta2+ and Vdelta2-negative gammadelta T cells were flow-sorted from PBMC for bulk sequencing. The chain employs TRDV1 and TRDJ1; TRDD3 agrees at 9 bases. Sequenced: gamma-delta T cells from blood. The TCR was taken from a pool of human donors (malaria-infected and uninfected, not separated). In DNA form, the CDR3 reads TGTGCTCTTGGGGAATGGTTCAAGGGGGATACTGTCGTCGATAAACTCATCTTT. This codes for CALGEWFKGDTVVDKLIF.